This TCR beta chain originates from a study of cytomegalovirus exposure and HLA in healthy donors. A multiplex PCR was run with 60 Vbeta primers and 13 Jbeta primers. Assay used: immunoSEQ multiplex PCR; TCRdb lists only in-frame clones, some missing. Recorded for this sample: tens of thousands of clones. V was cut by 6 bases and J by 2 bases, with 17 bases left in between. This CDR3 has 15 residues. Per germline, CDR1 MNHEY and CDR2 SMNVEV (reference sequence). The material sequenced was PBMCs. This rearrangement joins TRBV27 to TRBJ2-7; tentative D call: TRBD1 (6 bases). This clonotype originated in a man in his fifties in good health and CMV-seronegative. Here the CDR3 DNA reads TGTGCCAGCAGACCATCCCCACAGGGACCCTACGAGCAGTACTTC. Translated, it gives CASRPSPQGPYEQYF.